Each of the 3 T cell receptor beta chains below was sequenced from the same sample in a study of radiotherapy plus CTLA-4 blockade in lung cancer. Repertoires were generated with immunoSEQ multiplex PCR, while TCRdb's copy carries only in-frame clones and drops some. The sample lists roughly 51,000 clones, 86% seen once, with less than 20% in the top ten. The sequencing here drew on peripheral blood, taken from a patient treated with radiotherapy plus ipilimumab. These receptors were obtained from a human donor with non-small cell lung cancer that progressed on radiotherapy plus ipilimumab. Some clones in this sample may be carry-over from other donors' samples.

This clone was seen once. The chain recombines TRBV2 with TRBJ1-6; D perhaps matches TRBD1 (6 bases). The CDR3 loop spans 15 amino acids. Trimming shortened V by 0 bases and J by 8 bases, and 11 bases separated the two germline ends. Germline CDR1 SNHLY, CDR2 FYNNEI. The CDR3 protein is CASSEALQGYSPLHF. The CDR3 nucleotides read TGTGCCAGCAGTGAAGCGCTTCAGGGGTATTCACCCCTCCACTTT.

As regards this clone: Mismatch with germline at one junction end may stem from a read error. This chain joins TRBV10-3 and TRBJ2-5, with 7 nucleotides matching TRBD1. CDR1 is ENHRY, CDR2 SYGVKD, per germline. The CDR3 totals 16 residues. Here the CDR3 DNA reads TGTGCCACCAGTTTATGGACAGGTCAAACTCAAGAGACCCAGTACTTC. This sequence encodes CATSLWTGQTQETQYF.

The gene calls are TRBV28 and TRBJ1-2, with 9 bases matching TRBD1. Germline CDR1 reads MDHEN; CDR2 reads SYDVKM. V was pared by 6 bases and J by 3 bases, with 5 bases of the junction left unmatched. The CDR3 contains 14 residues. In DNA, the CDR3 is TGTGCCAGCAGGGGACAGGGCAGGGACTATGGCTACACCTTC. Translating gives CASRGQGRDYGYTF.